Listed here are 26 T cell receptor beta chains from one sample, sequenced in a study of T-cell memory formation after mild COVID-19. TCRdb itself ran the 5' RACE reads through MiXCR, one entry per CDR3 protein. The table records about 88,000 distinct CDR3 sequences, 20% to 25% of them present only once. The sample consisted of PBMCs or a T cell subset sorted from them (not recorded which). The origin of the receptors is a man younger than 35 who had mild COVID-19 (a few samples of this study predate the infection). Cell type and time point are not known.

This clonotype has a handful of counts. The chain couples TRBV29-1 to TRBJ1-2; D remains unclear. Germline assignment: CDR1 SQVTM and CDR2 ANQGSEA. With 4 bases removed from V and 3 bases from J, the gap between germline ends came to 6 bases. The CDR3 consists of 11 residues. The CDR3 DNA reads TGCAGCGTTGCTGGGGACTATGGCTACACCTTC. Amino acid sequence: CSVAGDYGYTF.

This clonotype turned up a few times. The genes are TRBV10-3 and TRBJ2-3, with 8 bases lining up with TRBD2. Germline assignment: CDR1 ENHRY and CDR2 SYGVKD. This CDR3 is built from 16 residues. V dropped 3 bases and J dropped 6; count of bases not matched to a gene: 11. The CDR3 DNA follows: TGTGCCATCAGTGATTCGGGCGGGGGGACCCGGGATACGCAGTATTTT. Its translation is CAISDSGGGTRDTQYF.

Relative to its sample, this clonotype is medium-sized. V gene TRBV4-3 combines with J gene TRBJ2-6, with D perhaps TRBD1 (6 bases). The CDR3 spans 16 residues. The V gene's germline CDR1 is LGHNA and CDR2 YSLEER. Deletions cut 0 bases from V and 0 bases from J, with 6 bases between. The CDR3 here is CASSQETGSGANVLTF. Here the CDR3 DNA reads TGCGCCAGCAGCCAAGAGACAGGCTCTGGGGCCAACGTCCTGACTTTC.

This clonotype was seen more than once but under ten times. The CDR3 is CASSVQPAGGPRDIQYF. CDR3 DNA: TGTGCCAGCAGCGTCCAACCGGCGGGGGGGCCGAGGGACATTCAGTACTTC. The chain couples TRBV9 to TRBJ2-4; 9 bases are a match to TRBD2. CDR3 length: 17 residues. The J segment lost 8 bases and the V segment lost 2 bases, leaving 14 bases of the junction unmatched. Germline V gene sequence: CDR1 SGDLS, CDR2 YYNGEE.

This clonotype showed up just a few times. The V gene is TRBV7-2, the J gene TRBJ2-3, with 7 bases fitting TRBD2. Germline CDR1 and CDR2: SGHTA and FQGNSA. The trim removed 1 base at V and 2 bases at J, leaving 6 bases unmatched. The CDR3 consists of 16 residues. CDR3 in amino acids: CASSLVRGRATDTQYF. The CDR3 DNA is TGTGCCAGCAGCTTAGTGCGGGGGAGGGCCACAGATACGCAGTATTTT.

This clonotype turned up a few times. The chain links TRBV6-6 to TRBJ2-3; D may be TRBD2 (5 bases). The germline V and J ends were trimmed by 2 bases and 2 bases, with 5 bases remaining between them. The CDR3 consists of 13 residues. The germline V gene has CDR1 MNHNY and CDR2 SVGAGI (reference sequence). The CDR3 protein is CASSYLATDTQYF. The CDR3 nucleotides read TGTGCCAGCAGTTACCTAGCCACAGATACGCAGTATTTT.

The V gene is TRBV6-5, the J gene TRBJ2-7, with 11 positions matching TRBD1. The length of the CDR3 is 15 residues. V lost 3 bases, J lost 5 bases, and 6 bases stayed unmatched. The germline CDR1 and CDR2 sequences are MNHEY and SVGAGI. Here the CDR3 DNA reads TGTGCCAGCAGTTATTCCCGGACAGGGGGCAACGAGCAGTACTTC. Protein sequence: CASSYSRTGGNEQYF.

The chain uses TRBV29-1 and TRBJ2-7, with D tentatively TRBD1 (6 bases). Trimming removed 4 bases at V and 4 bases at J, with 17 bases between. Germline V gene sequence: CDR1 SQVTM, CDR2 ANQGSEA. The CDR3 has 14 amino acids. DNA for the CDR3: TGCAGCGTTGTAGGTGGACAAGGGGGATACGAGCAGTACTTC. Translation: CSVVGGQGGYEQYF.

In DNA form, the CDR3 reads TGTGCCAGCAGGACCGGGACAAGGCAAGAGACCCAGTACTTC. It yields the protein CASRTGTRQETQYF. The chain has TRBV7-9 and TRBJ2-5; tentatively, D is TRBD1 (6 bases). This CDR3 comprises 14 residues. Germline CDR1 and CDR2: SEHNR and FQNEAQ (reference sequence). The V and J ends lost 6 bases and 2 bases respectively, with 13 bases between them.

J is TRBJ1-2 and V is TRBV12-3 or TRBV12-4; 7 positions match TRBD1. This CDR3 region has 16 residues. V shed 4 bases and J 8 bases; nucleotides not matched to a gene: 16. CDR3 DNA sequence: TGTGCCAGCAGTTCCTCCGGGACAGCCATTCCTTGGGGCTACACCTTC. Translating it yields CASSSSGTAIPWGYTF.

This clonotype was seen more than once but under ten times. The gene calls are TRBV4-2 and TRBJ2-1; a weak D match, TRBD2 (5 bases). V was shortened by 3 bases and J by 2 bases, with 8 bases between the two germline ends. This CDR3 has 14 amino acids. Germline CDR1 reads LGHNA; CDR2 reads YNFKEQ. CDR3 sequence (DNA): TGTGCCAGCAGCCAGAGAGCGGCCTACAATGAGCAGTTCTTC. Translated: CASSQRAAYNEQFF.

The chain carries TRBV24-1 and TRBJ1-2; 10 bases map to TRBD1. Germline V lookup: CDR1 KGHDR, CDR2 SFDVKD. The length of the CDR3 is 13 residues. V shed 9 bases, J shed 5 bases, and the junction held 5 bases outside the gene matches. The CDR3 protein is CATGTGDTYGYTF. In nucleotides, the CDR3 is TGTGCCACCGGGACAGGGGATACGTATGGCTACACCTTC.

This clonotype was picked up many times. The rearrangement joins TRBV7-2 to TRBJ2-5; the match to TRBD2 covers 12 bases. Germline assignment: CDR1 SGHTA and CDR2 FQGNSA. This CDR3 region has 15 residues. With V trimmed by 2 bases and J by 4 bases, 2 bases remained unmatched. The CDR3 sequence is CASSLLAGGLETQYF. For the CDR3, the DNA is TGTGCCAGCAGCTTACTAGCGGGGGGGCTAGAGACCCAGTACTTC.

V gene TRBV28 combines with J gene TRBJ1-1, with D uncertain. This CDR3 region has 15 residues. Trimming took off 6 bases at V and 3 bases at J, with 17 bases between the two ends. The germline V gene has CDR1 MDHEN and CDR2 SYDVKM. DNA for the CDR3: TGTGCCAGCAGCCCTACCGGGGAACCGTACACTGAAGCTTTCTTT. Its translation is CASSPTGEPYTEAFF.

The rearrangement links TRBV6-1 to TRBJ2-5; D perhaps matches TRBD2 (5 bases). Trimming stripped 7 bases from V and 7 bases from J, with 25 bases between. The CDR3 sequence is 16 residues long. Per the germline V gene, CDR1 is MNHNS and CDR2 is SASEGT. Written as DNA, the CDR3 is TGTGCCAGCACCGGACGCAGACCCCTGACCGGAGGGACCCAGTACTTC. This sequence encodes CASTGRRPLTGGTQYF.

The chain recombines TRBV10-2 with TRBJ2-7; no firm D call. Looked up from germline, CDR1 is WSHSY and CDR2 is SAAADI. V shed 4 bases and J shed 6 bases, with 10 bases lying between them. The CDR3 consists of 12 residues. CDR3 sequence (DNA): TGCGCCAGCAGTGTTAACGTTTTCGAGCAGTACGTC. It encodes CASSVNVFEQYV.

This chain connects TRBV29-1 to TRBJ2-7; a weak D match, TRBD2 (6 bases). The CDR3 is made up of 12 amino acids. V lost 1 base, J lost 4 bases, and 8 bases lay in between. Germline V gene lookup returns CDR1 SQVTM and CDR2 ANQGSEA. CDR3 loop: CSVEVGGYEQYV. CDR3 sequence (DNA): TGCAGCGTTGAAGTCGGAGGGTACGAGCAGTACGTC.

The chain carries TRBV4-3 and TRBJ2-7, with a possible D match to TRBD2 (5 bases). V shed 2 bases and J shed 6 bases, with 17 bases lying between them. This CDR3 contains 15 residues. Germline-derived CDR1 and CDR2 are LGHNA and YSLEER. For the CDR3, the DNA is TGCGCCAGCAGCCAACTACTCGGGGTTGGTTCCGAGCAGTACTTC. It codes for CASSQLLGVGSEQYF.

The chain carries TRBV27 and TRBJ2-1, with no clear D. The CDR3 contains 12 residues. Germline V gene sequence: CDR1 MNHEY, CDR2 SMNVEV (reference sequence). The V gene lost 8 bases and the J gene lost 4 bases, with 9 bases spanning the gap. This CDR3 is CASRTVYNEQFF. CDR3 bases: TGTGCCAGCCGGACGGTATACAATGAGCAGTTCTTC.

The chain uses TRBV7-9 and TRBJ2-5, with unresolved D. CDR1 and CDR2 (germline): SEHNR, FQNEAQ (reference sequence). This CDR3 region has 11 residues. V gave up 5 bases and J gave up 9 bases, with 10 bases separating them. The CDR3 loop reads CASSRSTSQYF. CDR3 in DNA: TGTGCCAGCAGCAGGAGTACGTCCCAGTACTTC.

The rearrangement joins TRBV5-1 to TRBJ2-3, with D perhaps matching TRBD1 or TRBD2 (5 bases each). Germline V lookup: CDR1 SGHRS, CDR2 YFSETQ. V was trimmed by 0 bases and J by 0 bases, leaving 11 bases between them. The CDR3 length is 16 residues. CDR3 DNA sequence: TGCGCCAGCAGCTTGGTGGGGGACCTCAGCACAGATACGCAGTATTTT. It specifies CASSLVGDLSTDTQYF.

The sample holds a few counts of this clonotype. The chain combines TRBV29-1 with TRBJ2-3; either TRBD1 or TRBD2 may supply D (6 bases each). The CDR3 consists of 15 residues. The V end lost 8 bases, the J end lost 1 base, and 19 bases lay between the germline ends. Germline CDR1 is SQVTM and CDR2 is ANQGSEA. The CDR3 DNA sequence: TGCAGCCCTGTCATCAGGGGACTGGGCACAGATACGCAGTATTTT. Encoded protein: CSPVIRGLGTDTQYF.

The CDR3 reads CASSIWDRASSYNEQFF. The CDR3 DNA reads TGTGCCAGCAGCATCTGGGACAGGGCAAGCTCCTACAATGAGCAGTTCTTC. The chain uses TRBV13 and TRBJ2-1, with 9 bases lining up with TRBD1. The J segment lost 0 bases and the V segment lost 5 bases, leaving 8 bases of the junction unmatched. Germline CDR1 reads PRHDT; CDR2 reads FYEKMQ (reference sequence). The CDR3 is made up of 17 amino acids.

With regard to this clonotype: The germline gene is not matched at one end of the junction; a read error may be the cause. This chain uses TRBV7-7 with TRBJ2-3, with D perhaps matching TRBD1 (5 bases). This CDR3 is 15 amino acids long. Germline CDR1 is SSHAT and CDR2 is FNYEAQ (reference sequence). The CDR3 DNA sequence: TGTGCTAGCAGGGCTGACAGACGGGGCACAGATACGCAGTATTTT. It codes for CASRADRRGTDTQYF.

This sequence joins TRBV7-8 and TRBJ2-7; maybe TRBD1 (6 bases). Per germline, CDR1 SGHVS and CDR2 FQNEAQ. The CDR3 has 15 residues. Deletions cut 1 base from V and 0 bases from J, with 10 bases between. As DNA, the CDR3 is TGTGCCAGCAGCTTAGGGACAGCTAGCTCCTACGAGCAGTACGTC. Residues: CASSLGTASSYEQYV.

The sample holds many counts of this clonotype. This chain uses TRBV3-1 with TRBJ1-6, with D hard to call. This CDR3 has 16 amino acids. The germline V gene has CDR1 LGHDT and CDR2 YNNKEL (reference sequence). Trimming stripped 0 bases from V and 4 bases from J, with 10 bases between. The CDR3 sequence: CASSQEGGTYNSPLHF. For the CDR3, the DNA is TGTGCCAGCAGCCAAGAAGGTGGCACTTATAATTCACCCCTCCACTTT.